The clone carrying this T cell receptor (beta chain) is labeled medium-sized. The antigen is not known. Germline values: CDR1 MDHEN, CDR2 SYDVKM. With V trimmed by 8 bases and J by 5 bases, 8 bases remained unmatched. This CDR3 spans 13 amino acids. This record belongs to a study of spatial heterogeneity in lung cancer. This sample's time point: sample taken at primary tumor resection. Study results and caveats: Counts of expanded intratumoral alpha and beta TCRs tracked tumor mutation counts.

MiXCR, run by TCRdb on the 5' RACE reads, gives a single entry per CDR3 protein. The profile covers 7,000 to 8,000 distinct CDR3 sequences, with roughly 7% appearing a single time and roughly 8.3% taken by the ten largest. This TCR came from a male donor with early-stage non-small cell lung cancer. V is TRBV28 and J is TRBJ1-2; 7 positions agree with TRBD1. Sequenced here: lung tumor tissue, sampled at surgery. CDR3 region: CASWGTVAYGYTF. The DNA for the CDR3 is TGTGCCAGCTGGGGGACAGTGGCATATGGCTACACCTTC.